A single sample gave rise to the 18 T cell receptor beta chains below, sequenced in a study of identical twins. TCRdb reprocessed the 5' RACE reads via MiXCR and lists one record per CDR3 protein. The data hold about 470,000 distinct CDR3 sequences, with about 24% observed a single time. The data also belong to a second study, concerning T cells expressing NK-cell markers.

Sequences were obtained from CD4+ T cells sorted from blood. The receptors were gathered from a woman between 18 and 29 years old in good health.

This clonotype was seen only a few times. CDR3 amino acids: CASSLAATSGGTDTQYF. CDR3 nucleotides: TGCGCCAGCAGCTTGGCCGCTACTAGCGGGGGCACAGATACGCAGTATTTT. The gene calls are TRBV5-1 and TRBJ2-3; 10 positions agree with TRBD2. The length of the CDR3 is 17 residues. Per germline, CDR1 SGHRS and CDR2 YFSETQ. Trimming at V came to 0 bases and at J to 1 base, leaving 5 bases not matched to a gene.

This clonotype has a handful of counts. The chain recombines TRBV5-6 with TRBJ2-3; a possible D gene is TRBD1 (5 bases). The CDR3 is 12 residues long. Trimming removed 2 bases from V and 7 bases from J, with 8 bases in between. The germline V gene encodes CDR1 SGHDT and CDR2 YYEEEE. The CDR3 DNA reads TGTGCCAGCAGCTTTAGGGGAAATACGCAGTATTTT. It codes for CASSFRGNTQYF.

CDR3 amino acids: CSAREVGRTYEQYF. As DNA, the CDR3 is TGCAGTGCTAGAGAAGTCGGAAGAACCTACGAGCAGTACTTC. This rearrangement joins TRBV20-1 to TRBJ2-7; D is unresolved. V was clipped by 0 bases and J by 2 bases, with 11 bases between them. CDR1 is DFQATT and CDR2 is SNEGSKA in the germline V gene (reference sequence). The CDR3 spans 14 residues.

This rearrangement joins TRBV14 to TRBJ2-2, with D unresolved. Germline CDR1 is SGHDN and CDR2 is FVKESK. Trimming took 4 bases from V and 6 from J, leaving 12 bases between them. There are 14 residues in the CDR3. CDR3 loop: CASSPNRVSGELFF. The CDR3 nucleotides read TGTGCCAGCAGCCCAAATAGGGTTTCCGGGGAGCTGTTTTTT. The full variable domain, rest sourced from reference TRBV14 and TRBJ2-2, is EAGVTQFPSHSVIEKGQTVTLRCDPISGHDNLYWYRRVMGKEIKFLLHFVKESKQDESGMPNNRFLAERTGGTYSTLKVQPAELEDSGVYFCASSPNRVSGELFFGEGSRLTVL.

The table lists this clonotype with a few counts. The DNA for the CDR3 is TGTGCCAGCTCACCACGCGAGAATCAGCCCCAGCATTTT. Translating it yields CASSPRENQPQHF. The gene calls are TRBV18 and TRBJ1-5; D gene uncertain. The CDR3 contains 13 residues. In germline, CDR1 is KGHSH, CDR2 LQKENI. The V end was cut by 1 base, the J end by 4 bases, with 5 bases between. Full variable domain (rest looked up from reference TRBV18 and TRBJ1-5): NAGVMQNPRHLVRRRGQEARLRCSPMKGHSHVYWYRQLPEEGLKFMVYLQKENIIDESGMPKERFSAEFPKEGPSILRIQQVVRGDSAAYFCASSPRENQPQHFGDGTRLSIL.

The rearrangement joins TRBV20-1 to TRBJ1-1, with D uncertain. V lost 5 bases to trimming and J lost 1 base, with 11 bases between them. Germline CDR1 reads DFQATT; CDR2 reads SNEGSKA (reference sequence). The CDR3 extends over 13 amino acids. CDR3: CSARTISNTEAFF. CDR3 nucleotide sequence: TGCAGTGCTCGCACTATATCGAACACTGAAGCTTTCTTT.

This clonotype came up a few times. This chain uses TRBV5-1 with TRBJ2-1; 13 bases align to TRBD2. CDR1 and CDR2 (germline): SGHRS, YFSETQ. The CDR3 extends over 19 amino acids. J gave up 1 base and V 4 bases, and 11 bases lay outside the gene matches. Written as DNA, the CDR3 is TGCGCCAGCAGCGCGGGGACTAGCGGGGCTGGCTGGTCCTACAATGAGCAGTTCTTC. It yields the protein CASSAGTSGAGWSYNEQFF.

The V and J genes are TRBV6-5 and TRBJ1-5; D is unclear. The V and J ends lost 0 bases and 3 bases respectively, with 9 bases between them. The CDR3 is 15 amino acids. Per germline, CDR1 MNHEY and CDR2 SVGAGI. The CDR3 protein is CASSYSRLINQPQHF. DNA for the CDR3: TGTGCCAGCAGTTACTCGAGGTTAATCAATCAGCCCCAGCATTTT.

The V and J genes are TRBV2 and TRBJ2-1; D uncertain. Germline assignment: CDR1 SNHLY and CDR2 FYNNEI. The CDR3 runs to 14 residues. Trimming removed 2 bases from V and 5 bases from J, with 10 bases in between. The chain's CDR3 is CASSETRNHNEQFF. In DNA, the CDR3 is TGTGCCAGCAGTGAAACCAGGAACCACAATGAGCAGTTCTTC.

This clonotype came up a few times. The chain is built from TRBV7-2 and TRBJ2-2, with D unresolved. Germline V CDR1 and CDR2: SGHTA, FQGNSA. This CDR3 is 15 amino acids long. V was pared by 2 bases and J by 2 bases, with 9 bases between. The CDR3 loop reads CASSLWLANTGELFF. The CDR3 DNA reads as TGTGCCAGCAGCTTATGGTTGGCCAACACCGGGGAGCTGTTTTTT. The full variable domain, with the rest looked up from reference TRBV7-2 and TRBJ2-2, is GAGVSQSPSNKVTEKGKDVELRCDPISGHTALYWYRQSLGQGLEFLIYFQGNSAPDKSGLPSDRFSAERTGGSVSTLTIQRTQQEDSAVYLCASSLWLANTGELFFGEGSRLTVL.

The chain recombines TRBV29-1 with TRBJ2-7; D might be TRBD1 (5 bases). Germline CDR1 reads SQVTM; CDR2 reads ANQGSEA. Trimming cost V 2 bases and J 6 bases, with 14 bases left between them. CDR3 size: 13 residues. In nucleotides, the CDR3 is TGCAGCGTTGAAATGGGCGGACAAGGCGAGCAGTACTTC. Translating gives CSVEMGGQGEQYF.

The chain carries TRBV30 and TRBJ1-1, with D tentatively TRBD1 (6 bases). There are 14 residues in the CDR3. Germline assignment: CDR1 GTSNPN and CDR2 SVGIG (reference sequence). Trimming stripped 6 bases from V and 3 bases from J, with 17 bases between. The CDR3 spells CACKGVRLDTEAFF. The CDR3 DNA sequence: TGTGCCTGCAAGGGGGTGAGGTTGGACACTGAAGCTTTCTTT. Together with reference TRBV30 and TRBJ1-1, the CDR3 gives the full variable domain: SQTIHQWPATLVQPVGSPLSLECTVEGTSNPNLYWYRQAAGRGLQLLFYSVGIGQISSEVPQNLSASRPQDRQFILSSKKLLLSDSGFYLCACKGVRLDTEAFFGQGTRLTVV.

The chain links TRBV12-3 or TRBV12-4 to TRBJ2-1; tentatively, D is TRBD2 (6 bases). The V and J ends lost 10 bases and 4 bases respectively, with 14 bases between them. The CDR3 sequence is 13 residues long. CDR3 in amino acids: CATTSTVYNEQFF. The CDR3 nucleotides read TGTGCCACTACTAGCACCGTTTACAATGAGCAGTTCTTC.

The rearrangement uses TRBV20-1 and TRBJ1-6; 7 nucleotides align to TRBD1. V was clipped by 1 base and J by 7 bases; unmatched bases: 7. Per the germline V gene, CDR1 is DFQATT and CDR2 is SNEGSKA (reference sequence). The CDR3 has 15 residues. The CDR3 DNA sequence: TGCAGTGCTAGAGGGCTGTCGACAGGGAATTCACCCCTCCACTTT. Encoded protein: CSARGLSTGNSPLHF.

This clonotype was observed a few times. The V gene is TRBV12-3 or TRBV12-4, the J gene TRBJ1-3; no clear D. This CDR3 spans 13 amino acids. Trimming took off 6 bases at V and 0 bases at J, with 6 bases between the two ends. The CDR3 loop reads CASSRNSGNTIYF. Here the CDR3 DNA reads TGTGCCAGCAGCCGGAACTCTGGAAACACCATATATTTT.

This clonotype was counted only a few times. The V and J genes are TRBV6-2 or TRBV6-3 and TRBJ2-7, with D perhaps TRBD2 (5 bases). The V gene's germline CDR1 is MNHEY and CDR2 SVGEGT. V was cut by 4 bases and J by 6 bases, with 10 bases left in between. The CDR3 is made up of 12 amino acids. The CDR3 sequence is CASSFGILEQYF. The CDR3 coding sequence is TGTGCCAGCAGTTTCGGGATCCTCGAGCAGTACTTC.

The chain joins TRBV6-1 to TRBJ2-3; 8 nucleotides line up with TRBD2. The ends lost 4 bases at V and 8 bases at J; junction bases unmatched: 5. This CDR3 spans 13 amino acids. CDR1 is MNHNS, CDR2 SASEGT, per germline. The CDR3 loop reads CASSGGLGVTQYF. CDR3 in DNA: TGTGCCAGCAGTGGGGGACTAGGGGTTACGCAGTATTTT.

The V gene is TRBV5-1, the J gene TRBJ2-3; 11 nucleotides align to TRBD2. The CDR3 sequence is 14 residues long. Germline V lookup: CDR1 SGHRS, CDR2 YFSETQ. Germline trimming cut 5 bases from V and 6 bases from J; bases unmatched to any gene: 5. DNA for the CDR3: TGCGCCAGCAGGACACTAGCGGGGGTGGATACGCAGTATTTT. Protein sequence: CASRTLAGVDTQYF.